A single sample gave rise to the 24 T cell receptor beta chains below, sequenced in a study of siplizumab effects on memory and regulatory T cells. Clones were read by immunoSEQ multiplex PCR, and TCRdb kept only the in-frame ones, dropping some. Here the sample spans tens of thousands of clones, 80% to 95% being singletons. Sequences were obtained from CD8+ T cells sorted from blood. The receptors were gathered from a human donor in good health.

This clone appeared a single time. The V and J genes are TRBV30 and TRBJ2-1; 7 bases line up with TRBD2. Germline-derived CDR1 and CDR2 are GTSNPN and SVGIG (reference sequence). V shed 0 bases, J shed 4 bases, and the junction held 6 bases outside the gene matches. The CDR3 has 15 amino acids. The CDR3 loop reads CAWSVLAGVYNEQFF. As DNA, the CDR3 is TGTGCCTGGAGTGTACTTGCGGGAGTGTACAATGAGCAGTTCTTC.

The rearrangement links TRBV11-3 to TRBJ2-1; possible D gene TRBD1, 6 bases. The germline V gene has CDR1 SGHNT and CDR2 YENEEA. V was cut by 1 base and J by 2 bases, with 9 bases left in between. The CDR3 sequence is 15 residues long. For the CDR3, the DNA is TGTGCCAGCAGCTTAGGGGACACTACCTACAATGAGCAGTTCTTC. Residues: CASSLGDTTYNEQFF. The full variable domain, in which reference TRBV11-3 and TRBJ2-1 provide the parts outside the CDR3, is EAGVVQSPRYKIIEKKQPVAFWCNPISGHNTLYWYLQNLGQGPELLIRYENEEAVDDSQLPKDRFSAERLKGVDSTLKIQPAELGDSAVYLCASSLGDTTYNEQFFGPGTRLTVL.

The chain employs TRBV29-1 and TRBJ1-2, with unresolved D. The germline CDR1 and CDR2 sequences are SQVTM and ANQGSEA. CDR3 length: 15 amino acids. With 2 bases removed from V and 7 bases from J, the gap between germline ends came to 20 bases. The CDR3 loop is CSVELSGVRSPGYTF. CDR3 nucleotide sequence: TGCAGCGTTGAACTTTCGGGCGTGAGGTCTCCTGGCTACACCTTC. The full variable domain, completed using reference TRBV29-1 and TRBJ1-2, is SAVISQKPSRDICQRGTSLTIQCQVDSQVTMMFWYRQQPGQSLTLIATANQGSEATYESGFVIDKFPISRPNLTFSTLTVSNMSPEDSSIYLCSVELSGVRSPGYTFGSGTRLTVV.

The CDR3 bases are TGTGCCAGCAGCCCTCGGACAGGCCAGAACACCGGGGAGCTGTTTTTT. It translates to CASSPRTGQNTGELFF. The chain is built from TRBV7-3 and TRBJ2-2, with TRBD1 matching 7 bases. Germline V gives CDR1 SGHTA, CDR2 FQGTGA. V gave up 5 bases and J gave up 1 base; unmatched junction bases: 7. The CDR3 totals 16 residues.

The chain is built from TRBV9 and TRBJ2-6; no clear D gene. CDR1 is SGDLS and CDR2 is YYNGEE in the germline V gene. Trimming removed 0 bases at V and 2 bases at J, with 3 bases between. The CDR3 contains 14 residues. The CDR3 DNA is TGTGCCAGCAGCGTAGCCCCTGGGGCCAACGTCCTGACTTTC. It codes for CASSVAPGANVLTF.

The chain has TRBV4-1 and TRBJ2-7; D is perhaps TRBD1 (5 bases). CDR3 length: 14 residues. The V gene lost 0 bases and the J gene lost 2 bases, with 8 bases spanning the gap. The germline V gene has CDR1 MGHRA and CDR2 YSYEKL. CDR3 bases: TGCGCCAGCAGCCAAGACAGGGCCGCCTACGAGCAGTACTTC. Translated, it gives CASSQDRAAYEQYF.

The chain links TRBV6-5 to TRBJ1-4; TRBD1 matches 10 bases. The J segment lost 7 bases and the V segment lost 4 bases, leaving 9 bases of the junction unmatched. This CDR3 has 16 residues. CDR1 is MNHEY, CDR2 SVGAGI, per germline. CDR3 sequence (DNA): TGTGCCAGCAGTTCTTACGACAGGGGGCGTTTTGAAAAACTGTTTTTT. It is translated as CASSSYDRGRFEKLFF.

The rearrangement uses TRBV15 and TRBJ1-1; TRBD1 might be the D (5 bases). Per germline, CDR1 LNHNV and CDR2 YYDKDF (reference sequence). Trimming took off 3 bases at V and 2 bases at J, with 13 bases between the two ends. The CDR3 has 15 residues. CDR3 protein: CATSRTEPSNTEAFF. The DNA for the CDR3 is TGTGCCACCAGCAGGACAGAACCCTCCAACACTGAAGCTTTCTTT. The full variable domain, its missing parts supplied by reference TRBV15 and TRBJ1-1, is DAMVIQNPRYQVTQFGKPVTLSCSQTLNHNVMYWYQQKSSQAPKLLFHYYDKDFNNEADTPDNFQSRRPNTSFCFLDIRSPGLGDTAMYLCATSRTEPSNTEAFFGQGTRLTVV.

The CDR3 protein is CASSPLVQGSTDTQYF. The CDR3 DNA follows: TGTGCCAGCAGCCCGTTAGTTCAGGGGAGCACAGATACGCAGTATTTT. The V gene is TRBV7-8, the J gene TRBJ2-3, with D possibly TRBD1 on 6 matching bases. Trimming removed 5 bases from V and 0 bases from J, with 15 bases in between. There are 16 residues in the CDR3. Germline V gives CDR1 SGHVS, CDR2 FQNEAQ.

This clone appeared a single time. This chain joins TRBV30 and TRBJ1-1, with 10 bases that match TRBD1. Per the germline V gene, CDR1 is GTSNPN and CDR2 is SVGIG (reference sequence). This CDR3 is 14 amino acids long. Losses at the gene ends were 5 bases for V and 3 bases for J; bases not matched to a gene: 6. The CDR3: CAWGTGVDDTEAFF. CDR3 in DNA: TGTGCCTGGGGGACAGGGGTTGATGACACTGAAGCTTTCTTT.

The J gene is TRBJ1-1, the V gene TRBV7-3; 10 nucleotides agree with TRBD1. The trim removed 1 base at V and 1 base at J, leaving 6 bases unmatched. Germline CDR1 and CDR2: SGHTA and FQGTGA. CDR3 size: 17 residues. CDR3 in DNA: TGTGCCAGCAGCTTAATGGCGGGGACAGGGGAGAACACTGAAGCTTTCTTT. This sequence encodes CASSLMAGTGENTEAFF.

This rearrangement joins TRBV7-2 to TRBJ2-7; no clear D. The CDR3 length is 14 residues. Looked up from germline, CDR1 is SGHTA and CDR2 is FQGNSA. Trimming left V 2 bases short and J 0 bases short, with 8 bases between. CDR3 nucleotides: TGTGCCAGCAGCTTATGGGCTAGCTCCTACGAGCAGTACTTC. As protein: CASSLWASSYEQYF. Together with reference TRBV7-2 and TRBJ2-7, the CDR3 gives the full variable domain: GAGVSQSPSNKVTEKGKDVELRCDPISGHTALYWYRQSLGQGLEFLIYFQGNSAPDKSGLPSDRFSAERTGGSVSTLTIQRTQQEDSAVYLCASSLWASSYEQYFGPGTRLTVT.

V gene TRBV6-1 combines with J gene TRBJ1-1, with D possibly TRBD1 on 6 matching bases. Trimming took off 6 bases at V and 11 bases at J, with 16 bases between the two ends. CDR1 is MNHNS and CDR2 is SASEGT in the germline V gene. This CDR3 region has 12 residues. The CDR3 DNA reads as TGTGCCAGCAGGGCGAGGGGGTCTGTGGCTTTCTTT. This encodes CASRARGSVAFF.

This clone occurred once. The rearrangement joins TRBV5-1 to TRBJ2-7; tentatively, D is TRBD1 (6 bases). Trimming cost V 3 bases and J 3 bases, with 13 bases left between them. CDR1 is SGHRS and CDR2 is YFSETQ in the germline V gene. The CDR3 sequence is 14 residues long. The CDR3 is CASSSEETGYEQYF. The CDR3, as DNA: TGCGCCAGCAGCTCCGAAGAGACAGGCTACGAGCAGTACTTC.

The rearrangement joins TRBV5-1 to TRBJ1-1; D remains ambiguous. The germline V gene has CDR1 SGHRS and CDR2 YFSETQ. CDR3 length equals 15 residues. The V end was cut by 0 bases, the J end by 0 bases, with 9 bases between. CDR3: CASSLVGGLNTEAFF. The CDR3 DNA reads as TGCGCCAGCAGCTTGGTGGGAGGGCTGAACACTGAAGCTTTCTTT.

The chain employs TRBV5-1 and TRBJ1-2; the D is unclear. With 0 bases removed from V and 0 bases from J, the gap between germline ends came to 3 bases. Germline loops: CDR1 SGHRS, CDR2 YFSETQ. This CDR3 contains 13 residues. The CDR3 DNA reads as TGCGCCAGCAGCTTGGGCTCTAACTATGGCTACACCTTC. Its protein is CASSLGSNYGYTF.

The count of this clone is one. The rearrangement joins TRBV7-9 to TRBJ2-7, with D unclear. V lost 5 bases, J lost 6 bases, and 17 bases lay in between. CDR3 length: 14 residues. CDR1 is SEHNR, CDR2 FQNEAQ, per germline (reference sequence). DNA of the CDR3: TGTGCCAGCAGCCCTGGGGTACGGAGCGCCGAGCAGTACTTC. The encoded protein is CASSPGVRSAEQYF.

The chain employs TRBV29-1 and TRBJ2-2; D perhaps matches TRBD1 (5 bases). CDR1 SQVTM and CDR2 ANQGSEA come from the germline V gene. V was shortened by 6 bases and J by 0 bases, with 8 bases between the two germline ends. The CDR3 runs 13 residues. Here the CDR3 reads CSVRQSNTGELFF. The CDR3 nucleotides are TGCAGCGTCAGACAGTCGAACACCGGGGAGCTGTTTTTT.

The V and J genes are TRBV27 and TRBJ1-4; D possibly corresponds to TRBD1 (6 bases). The CDR3 runs to 13 residues. Germline V lookup: CDR1 MNHEY, CDR2 SMNVEV (reference sequence). V was cut by 7 bases and J by 4 bases, with 10 bases left in between. The CDR3 DNA reads as TGTGCCAGCAAGGACAGAGATAATGAAAAACTGTTTTTT. Translating it yields CASKDRDNEKLFF. Combining the CDR3 with reference TRBV27 and TRBJ1-4 gives the whole variable domain EAQVTQNPRYLITVTGKKLTVTCSQNMNHEYMSWYRQDPGLGLRQIYYSMNVEVTDKGDVPEGYKVSRKEKRNFPLILESPSPNQTSLYFCASKDRDNEKLFFGSGTQLSVL.

This chain uses TRBV14 with TRBJ1-6; 7 bases align to TRBD1. Germline CDR1 SGHDN, CDR2 FVKESK. The CDR3 is made up of 16 amino acids. The V gene end was trimmed by 3 bases and the J gene end by 12 bases; junction bases not matched to a gene: 14. Written as DNA, the CDR3 is TGTGCCAGCAGCCAGTTTCCCGACAGGGCCTTAGGACCCCTCCACTTT. It codes for CASSQFPDRALGPLHF.

The chain carries TRBV27 and TRBJ1-2; TRBD1 aligns across 8 bases. The junction had 4 bases not matched to a gene; V was cut back by 4 bases and J by 0 bases. CDR1 MNHEY and CDR2 SMNVEV come from the germline V gene (reference sequence). CDR3 length equals 15 residues. The CDR3 sequence is CASSSGQGANYGYTF. In DNA form, the CDR3 reads TGTGCCAGCAGTTCCGGACAGGGCGCTAACTATGGCTACACCTTC.

This clone was seen only once. The chain couples TRBV6-5 to TRBJ2-2; D call uncertain. CDR1 is MNHEY, CDR2 SVGAGI, per germline. Between the trimmed V and J ends, which lost 11 bases and 7 bases, there was a span of 11 bases. This CDR3 spans 11 amino acids. CDR3 protein: CAARGYGELFF. The CDR3 DNA sequence: TGTGCCGCCCGTGGGTACGGGGAGCTGTTTTTT.

The chain carries TRBV6-6 and TRBJ2-7, with D perhaps TRBD2 (7 bases). The V gene lost 2 bases and the J gene lost 6 bases, with 11 bases spanning the gap. This CDR3 region has 13 residues. Looked up from germline, CDR1 is MNHNY and CDR2 is SVGAGI (reference sequence). DNA of the CDR3: TGTGCCAGCAGTTACGAGGGGGGGCCCGAGCAGTACTTC. Residues: CASSYEGGPEQYF.

V usage is TRBV30 and J usage is TRBJ2-7; D might be TRBD2 (6 bases). Deletions cut 0 bases from V and 6 bases from J, with 9 bases between. CDR1 GTSNPN and CDR2 SVGIG come from the germline V gene (reference sequence). The CDR3 runs to 12 residues. The CDR3 nucleotides read TGTGCCTGGAGTGTATCGGGGGTCGAGCAGTACTTC. Translating it yields CAWSVSGVEQYF.